This T cell receptor (beta chain) was sequenced during a study of T cells after yellow fever vaccination. This clonotype was found a few times. Each CDR3 protein gets one entry after TCRdb re-called the 5' RACE reads with MiXCR. The table has some 290,000 distinct CDR3 sequences, around a tenth seen once. V lost 0 bases to trimming and J lost 9 bases, with 15 bases between them. The CDR3 has 15 amino acids. Germline V gene sequence: CDR1 SGHDT, CDR2 YYEEEE. This specimen consisted of CD4+ T cells sorted from PBMCs, obtained 45 days after the yellow fever booster vaccination. The chain is built from TRBV5-6 and TRBJ2-2; D may correspond to TRBD1 or TRBD2 (5 bases each). The receptor was isolated from a man in his late teens or twenties who received the YFV17D yellow fever vaccine. The CDR3 DNA follows: TGTGCCAGCAGCTTGGGCCGGGGCCCATCCTGGGAGCTGTTTTTT. This translates into CASSLGRGPSWELFF.